By its share, the clone carrying this T cell receptor (beta chain) is medium-sized. The antigen is unknown. The record originates from a study of immune heterogeneity within non-small cell lung tumors. Study summary: Several squamous cell carcinomas, some eleven non-squamous carcinomas and 1 not otherwise specified made up the tumors.

Study observations and caveats: Patients largely differed in their high-frequency T-cell receptor beta clonotypes. Local tumor mutational burden, with an R of around 0.37, correlated moderately but significantly with local T-cell clonality. Within a patient, dominant CDR3 beta clonotypes were shared across sites, though different locations had unique frequent clones.

Germline CDR1 is DFQATT and CDR2 is SNEGSKA (reference sequence). This CDR3 comprises 12 residues. Trimming pared 0 bases from V and 8 bases from J, leaving 10 bases between. In a multiplex PCR, 32 V and 13 J primers amplified TCR beta CDR3. A single record per CDR3 protein comes from TCRdb applying MiXCR to the multiplex PCR reads. The repertoire holds 2,000 to 3,000 distinct CDR3 sequences, with around 17% as singletons. Genomic DNA from bulk tumor acted as the template, and 600 ng was loaded per sample. Several widely spaced biopsies per primary tumor were taken during surgery. Patients went through curative surgery, and their non-small cell lung cancer was untreated and newly diagnosed.

The sample was lung tumor tissue. The chain links TRBV20-1 to TRBJ1-2; D unclear. The sequence was obtained from a woman aged 50 to 60 with non-small cell lung cancer. CDR3 amino acids: CSARDLGSGYTF. The CDR3 DNA is TGCAGTGCTAGAGATTTGGGGTCCGGCTACACCTTC.